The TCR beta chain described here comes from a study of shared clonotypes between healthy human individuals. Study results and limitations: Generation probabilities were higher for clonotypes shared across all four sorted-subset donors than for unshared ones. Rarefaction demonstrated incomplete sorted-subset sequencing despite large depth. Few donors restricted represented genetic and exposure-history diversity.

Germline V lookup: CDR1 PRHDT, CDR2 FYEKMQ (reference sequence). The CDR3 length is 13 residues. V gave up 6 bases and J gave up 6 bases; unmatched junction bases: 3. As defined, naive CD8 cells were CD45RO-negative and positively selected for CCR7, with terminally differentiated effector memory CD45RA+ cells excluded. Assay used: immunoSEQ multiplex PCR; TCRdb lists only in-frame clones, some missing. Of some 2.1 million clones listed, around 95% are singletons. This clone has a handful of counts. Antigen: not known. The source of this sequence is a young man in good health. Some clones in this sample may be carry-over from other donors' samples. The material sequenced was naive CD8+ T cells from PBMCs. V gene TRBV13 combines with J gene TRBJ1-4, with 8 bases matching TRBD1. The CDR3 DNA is TGTGCCAGCAGACGGACAGGGTATGAAAAACTGTTTTTT. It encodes CASRRTGYEKLFF.